The 32 T cell receptor beta chains below come from one sample, sequenced in a study of Ad26.COV2.S vaccination and SARS-CoV-2 variants. Treatment defined: around 19 received Ad26.COV2.S at low or high dose, single or two shots; about 5 received placebo; per-sample allocation not given. Day 63 following the first vaccine or placebo injection was when the samples were taken. Only in-frame clones appear in the TCRdb table, and some are missing; sequencing was by immunoSEQ multiplex PCR. The table shows approximately 400,000 clones, with 80% to 90% occurring only once. This sample comprised peripheral blood, obtained in a trial of Ad26.COV2.S vaccine versus placebo. Source of these receptors: a person between 18 and 65 years old who received the Ad26.COV2.S COVID-19 vaccine or a placebo.

This chain links TRBV27 with TRBJ1-5, with D possibly matching TRBD1 (6 bases). CDR1 MNHEY and CDR2 SMNVEV come from the germline V gene (reference sequence). Between the trimmed V and J ends, which lost 3 bases and 3 bases, there was a span of 9 bases. The CDR3 is made up of 14 amino acids. The CDR3 loop is CASSFGGANQPQHF. DNA for the CDR3: TGTGCCAGCAGTTTTGGGGGGGCCAATCAGCCCCAGCATTTT.

V gene TRBV7-9 combines with J gene TRBJ2-7, with D uncertain. The CDR3 covers 14 residues. V dropped 3 bases and J dropped 3 bases, with 12 bases sitting between them. CDR1 and CDR2 (germline): SEHNR, FQNEAQ (reference sequence). In DNA form, the CDR3 reads TGTGCCAGCAGCTTCACCCCGGTAGTCTACGAGCAGTACTTC. This codes for CASSFTPVVYEQYF.

The chain links TRBV7-3 to TRBJ2-7; D might be TRBD2 (5 bases). From germline, CDR1 is SGHTA and CDR2 FQGTGA. V lost 3 bases and J 5 bases, leaving 11 bases between the germline ends. This CDR3 spans 13 amino acids. CDR3 sequence: CASSFIPEDEQYF. The CDR3, as DNA: TGTGCCAGCAGCTTCATCCCGGAGGACGAGCAGTACTTC.

This clone was counted once. The J gene is TRBJ1-6, the V gene TRBV21-1. TRBV21-1 is listed as a pseudogene. This CDR3 comprises 14 residues. The chain's CDR3 is CASSSELWNSPLHF. Here the CDR3 DNA reads TGTGCCAGCAGTTCGGAATTGTGGAATTCACCCCTCCACTTT.

V usage is TRBV4-2 and J usage is TRBJ2-3; 10 bases agree with TRBD2. With V trimmed by 1 base and J by 4 bases, 5 bases remained unmatched. The CDR3 is 16 residues long. The germline gives CDR1 LGHNA, CDR2 YNFKEQ. The CDR3 DNA reads as TGTGCCAGCAGCCAAGGAGAGCGGGAGGGGTCAGATACGCAGTATTTT. Translation gives CASSQGEREGSDTQYF.

This chain connects TRBV7-9 to TRBJ1-2; 7 positions agree with TRBD1. V was clipped by 6 bases and J by 5 bases; unmatched bases: 15. CDR3 length equals 16 residues. The germline gives CDR1 SEHNR, CDR2 FQNEAQ (reference sequence). This CDR3 is CASRPTYGTEGYGYTF. DNA of the CDR3: TGTGCCAGCAGACCGACCTATGGGACAGAGGGATATGGCTACACCTTC.

The chain is built from TRBV6-5 and TRBJ2-7; D is unclear. The germline V gene has CDR1 MNHEY and CDR2 SVGAGI. With 6 bases removed from V and 3 bases from J, the gap between germline ends came to 6 bases. The CDR3 spans 11 residues. The CDR3 spells CASSAYYEQYF. CDR3 DNA: TGTGCCAGCAGCGCATACTACGAGCAGTACTTC.

This chain links TRBV25-1 with TRBJ2-1; TRBD1 or TRBD2 may be the D gene (5 bases each). CDR3 length: 15 residues. CDR1 is MGHDK, CDR2 SYGVNS, per germline. Deletions cut 3 bases from V and 4 bases from J, with 13 bases between. In nucleotides, the CDR3 is TGTGCCAGCAGTGATGTGGGACCCCGGTACAATGAGCAGTTCTTC. It specifies CASSDVGPRYNEQFF.

The V and J genes are TRBV4-1 and TRBJ1-2; 7 bases line up with TRBD1. V was pared by 4 bases and J by 4 bases, with 6 bases of the junction left unmatched. Per germline, CDR1 MGHRA and CDR2 YSYEKL. The CDR3 runs 14 residues. CDR3 amino acids: CASSPMDRSYGYTF. The CDR3 DNA reads TGCGCCAGCAGCCCAATGGACAGGAGCTATGGCTACACCTTC.

This rearrangement joins TRBV27 to TRBJ2-5; D assignment may be TRBD1 or TRBD2 (5 bases each). The germline V and J ends were trimmed by 5 bases and 4 bases, with 17 bases remaining between them. This CDR3 is built from 15 residues. CDR1 is MNHEY, CDR2 SMNVEV, per germline (reference sequence). This chain's CDR3 is CASSPLALRGETQYF. As DNA, the CDR3 is TGTGCCAGCAGTCCCCTAGCCCTGAGGGGAGAGACCCAGTACTTC.

The rearrangement uses TRBV12-2 and TRBJ2-7; the DNA was not compared with TRBD2, the D call given in the table. TRBV12-2 is assigned pseudogene status. There are 15 residues in the CDR3. The CDR3 protein is CASTWSLRNSYEQYF. CDR3 DNA: TGTGCAAGTACCTGGTCTTTGAGAAACTCCTACGAGCAGTACTTC.

This chain links TRBV27 with TRBJ1-5, with a weak D call TRBD1 (5 bases). Germline V CDR1 and CDR2: MNHEY, SMNVEV (reference sequence). This CDR3 region has 16 residues. V lost 0 bases, J lost 2 bases, and 11 bases lay in between. The DNA of the CDR3 is TGTGCCAGCAGTTTATCGAAAGGGGTTCGCAATCAGCCCCAGCATTTT. Translating it yields CASSLSKGVRNQPQHF.

The chain couples TRBV18 to TRBJ1-5; D gene ambiguous. This CDR3 is built from 15 residues. CDR1 KGHSH and CDR2 LQKENI come from the germline V gene. V was pared by 3 bases and J by 2 bases, with 11 bases between. As DNA, the CDR3 is TGTGCCAGCTCACCCCGGTCTAACCGCAATCAGCCCCAGCATTTT. The encoded protein is CASSPRSNRNQPQHF.

The chain uses TRBV14 and TRBJ2-7, with a tentative D call TRBD2 (5 bases). The CDR3 totals 13 residues. Trimming left V 4 bases short and J 3 bases short, with 10 bases between. In germline, CDR1 is SGHDN, CDR2 FVKESK. CDR3 loop: CASSPLGVYEQYF. CDR3 DNA sequence: TGTGCCAGCAGCCCATTGGGAGTCTACGAGCAGTACTTC.

The chain recombines TRBV27 with TRBJ1-1; D gene ambiguous. This CDR3 has 12 residues. The V gene's germline CDR1 is MNHEY and CDR2 SMNVEV (reference sequence). The germline V and J ends were trimmed by 10 bases and 1 base, with 10 bases remaining between them. CDR3 in amino acids: CATQSANTEAFF. The CDR3 DNA is TGTGCCACCCAGAGCGCGAACACTGAAGCTTTCTTT.

The rearrangement links TRBV6-5 to TRBJ2-5; 9 nucleotides agree with TRBD1. Germline V CDR1 and CDR2: MNHEY, SVGAGI. The CDR3 length is 15 residues. The V and J ends lost 6 bases and 5 bases, in that order; junction bases with no gene match: 10. CDR3 residues: CASSRTGVPPETQYF. The DNA of the CDR3 is TGTGCCAGCAGCCGGACAGGGGTACCCCCCGAGACCCAGTACTTC.

The chain links TRBV28 to TRBJ2-7, with D maybe TRBD2 (5 bases). CDR1 and CDR2 from the germline V gene are MDHEN and SYDVKM. The V end was cut by 6 bases, the J end by 0 bases, with 18 bases between. This CDR3 is built from 16 residues. CDR3 region: CASRVGEALNSYEQYF. The CDR3 DNA reads as TGTGCCAGCAGAGTGGGAGAGGCCCTCAACTCCTACGAGCAGTACTTC.

In this sample, this clone turned up once. The V gene is TRBV13, the J gene TRBJ1-1, with 10 bases aligning to TRBD1. The CDR3 totals 15 residues. Unmatched junction bases numbered 7, after V lost 3 bases and J lost 6 bases. Germline CDR1 reads PRHDT; CDR2 reads FYEKMQ (reference sequence). The CDR3 DNA reads TGTGCCAGCAGCTTCGGGACAGGGGCACGCGCTGAAGCTTTCTTT. It specifies CASSFGTGARAEAFF.

The gene calls are TRBV6-4 and TRBJ2-7; perhaps TRBD2 as D (5 bases). Germline V lookup: CDR1 MRHNA, CDR2 SNTAGT. The ends were cut back, 7 bases at V and 2 bases at J, with 12 bases in the middle. The CDR3 is made up of 13 amino acids. CDR3: CASNRGFPYEQYF. The CDR3 region has the DNA TGTGCCAGCAACCGAGGGTTTCCCTACGAGCAGTACTTC.

The rearrangement joins TRBV7-2 to TRBJ2-6; D unclear. This CDR3 has 15 amino acids. CDR1 is SGHTA and CDR2 is FQGNSA in the germline V gene. V was trimmed by 3 bases and J by 0 bases, leaving 6 bases between them. The CDR3 sequence: CASSFGDSGANVLTF. CDR3 DNA: TGTGCCAGCAGCTTTGGTGACTCTGGGGCCAACGTCCTGACTTTC.

The chain carries TRBV6-5 and TRBJ1-3; tentatively, D is TRBD1 (6 bases). V dropped 5 bases and J dropped 0 bases, with 8 bases sitting between them. The CDR3 is made up of 14 amino acids. Per germline, CDR1 MNHEY and CDR2 SVGAGI. CDR3 sequence: CASSRGSSGNTIYF. Here the CDR3 DNA reads TGTGCCAGCAGTAGGGGGAGCTCTGGAAACACCATATATTTT.

The J gene is TRBJ2-7, the V gene TRBV13; a possible D gene is TRBD2 (6 bases). The ends were cut back, 6 bases at V and 2 bases at J, with 17 bases in the middle. Germline lookup yields CDR1 PRHDT and CDR2 FYEKMQ (reference sequence). The CDR3 is 15 residues long. CDR3 in DNA: TGTGCCAGCAGTCCGAGGGGCGGAGGGGCCTACGAGCAGTACTTC. Translating gives CASSPRGGGAYEQYF.

This chain links TRBV2 with TRBJ1-4; D not certain. CDR3 length: 14 residues. The ends were cut back, 7 bases at V and 6 bases at J, with 15 bases in the middle. Germline CDR1 is SNHLY and CDR2 is FYNNEI. The CDR3 sequence is CASTPQVGYEKLFF. As DNA, the CDR3 is TGTGCCAGCACTCCCCAGGTTGGGTATGAAAAACTGTTTTTT.

The V call is TRBV7-9, the J call TRBJ2-7; 10 nucleotides align to TRBD2. CDR3 size: 15 residues. Germline assignment: CDR1 SEHNR and CDR2 FQNEAQ (reference sequence). V was clipped by 5 bases and J by 5 bases; unmatched bases: 9. The CDR3 DNA sequence: TGTGCCAGCAGCCCACCGGGACTAGCGTTACACGAGCAGTACTTC. Translated, it gives CASSPPGLALHEQYF. Looking up the rest from reference TRBV7-9 and TRBJ2-7 gives the full variable domain: DTGVSQNPRHKITKRGQNVTFRCDPISEHNRLYWYRQTLGQGPEFLTYFQNEAQLEKSRLLSDRFSAERPKGSFSTLEIQRTEQGDSAMYLCASSPPGLALHEQYFGPGTRLTVT.

V gene TRBV5-8 combines with J gene TRBJ2-1, with 8 bases aligning to TRBD2. With V trimmed by 4 bases and J by 8 bases, 5 bases remained unmatched. Germline values: CDR1 SGHTS, CDR2 YDEGEE. The CDR3 runs to 13 residues. Here the CDR3 reads CASSRTSFDEQFF. CDR3 in DNA: TGTGCCAGCAGCCGGACTAGCTTCGATGAGCAGTTCTTC.

The V and J genes are TRBV4-2 and TRBJ1-1; D is undetermined. The CDR3 runs to 13 residues. CDR1 and CDR2 (germline): LGHNA, YNFKEQ. V lost 4 bases to trimming and J lost 0 bases, with 6 bases between them. DNA of the CDR3: TGTGCCAGCAGCCCGTTAATGAACACTGAAGCTTTCTTT. It translates to CASSPLMNTEAFF.

V gene TRBV28 combines with J gene TRBJ2-3; D unresolved. Germline-derived CDR1 and CDR2 are MDHEN and SYDVKM. The CDR3 consists of 14 residues. With 7 bases removed from V and 2 bases from J, the gap between germline ends came to 13 bases. The CDR3 is CASTPWQYTDTQYF. The CDR3 region has the DNA TGTGCCAGCACCCCATGGCAGTACACAGATACGCAGTATTTT.

The chain carries TRBV28 and TRBJ1-2, with TRBD1 as a possible D gene (6 bases). CDR1 and CDR2 from the germline V gene are MDHEN and SYDVKM. V lost 6 bases, J lost 4 bases, and 12 bases lay in between. CDR3 size: 13 residues. The CDR3 DNA reads as TGTGCCAGCAGAACCGGACAGAGCTATGGCTACACCTTC. It is translated as CASRTGQSYGYTF.

This clone was recorded a few times. The chain links TRBV27 to TRBJ1-6; D not certain. The V and J ends lost 8 bases and 11 bases respectively, with 16 bases between them. Germline CDR1 and CDR2: MNHEY and SMNVEV (reference sequence). CDR3 length equals 13 residues. The CDR3 DNA follows: TGTGCCAGCGATAAGACGGGATCGCCACCCCTCCACTTT. This sequence encodes CASDKTGSPPLHF.

The genes are TRBV30 and TRBJ2-2, with D perhaps TRBD2 (7 bases). This CDR3 spans 15 amino acids. Trimming took 1 base from V and 4 from J, leaving 13 bases between them. The germline gives CDR1 GTSNPN, CDR2 SVGIG (reference sequence). CDR3 loop: CAWSEGGSSTGELFF. The CDR3 region has the DNA TGTGCCTGGAGTGAGGGGGGGAGTAGCACCGGGGAGCTGTTTTTT.

The chain carries TRBV6-5 and TRBJ2-7, with D unclear. The CDR3 runs 13 residues. Trimming shortened V by 5 bases and J by 5 bases, and 13 bases separated the two germline ends. In germline, CDR1 is MNHEY, CDR2 SVGAGI. For the CDR3, the DNA is TGTGCCAGCAGTCTGGTTCGAGGAGACGAGCAGTACTTC. Translated: CASSLVRGDEQYF.

This clone was recorded only once. The chain has TRBV19 and TRBJ2-7, with 10 nucleotides matching TRBD1. J was trimmed by 3 bases and V by 6 bases; bases with no gene match: 8. Germline V CDR1 and CDR2: LNHDA, SQIVND (reference sequence). The CDR3 has 15 residues. This CDR3 reads CASSPGTGASYEQYF. The CDR3 DNA is TGTGCCAGTAGCCCTGGGACAGGGGCCAGCTACGAGCAGTACTTC.